The entry below describes one T cell receptor (beta chain). Its specificity is not known. These data are taken from a study of cytomegalovirus exposure and HLA in healthy donors. Broader study findings: When analyzed later, the rates of TCR association showed variation by HLA locus, with DRB1 the most and HLA-C the fewest.

It was with 60 Vbeta and 13 Jbeta primers that the PCR ran. TCRdb's copy holds only in-frame clones and misses some; the assay was immunoSEQ multiplex PCR. The sample contains 78,000 or so clones, 84% of which appear only once. V was clipped by 5 bases and J by 4 bases; unmatched bases: 3. CDR3 length: 14 amino acids. Per the germline V gene, CDR1 is KGHSH and CDR2 is LQKENI. This clonotype was sampled from a woman between 50 and 59 years old in good health and CMV-seronegative. Sequencing was done on a sample of PBMCs. The rearrangement links TRBV18 to TRBJ1-4; 8 bases are shared with TRBD1. The CDR3 sequence is CASSADRGNEKLFF. The CDR3 DNA reads as TGTGCCAGCTCAGCAGACAGGGGTAATGAAAAACTGTTTTTT.